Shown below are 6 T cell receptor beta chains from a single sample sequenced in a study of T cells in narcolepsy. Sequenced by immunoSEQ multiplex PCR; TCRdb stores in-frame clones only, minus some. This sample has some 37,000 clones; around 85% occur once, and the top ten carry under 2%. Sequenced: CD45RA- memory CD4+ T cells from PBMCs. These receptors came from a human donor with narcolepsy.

This CDR3 is CASSLDLDQPQHF. In nucleotides, the CDR3 is TGTGCCAGCAGCTTAGACTTAGATCAGCCCCAGCATTTT. The chain combines TRBV11-2 with TRBJ1-5; D is undetermined. The CDR3 loop spans 13 amino acids. V was clipped by 0 bases and J by 5 bases, with 5 bases between them. Germline CDR1 and CDR2: SGHAT and FQNNGV.

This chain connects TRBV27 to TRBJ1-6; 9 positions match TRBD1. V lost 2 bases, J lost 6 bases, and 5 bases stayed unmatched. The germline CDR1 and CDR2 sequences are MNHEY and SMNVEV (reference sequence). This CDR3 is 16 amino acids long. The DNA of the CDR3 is TGTGCCAGCAGTTTAGTAGGGACAGGGTCTAATTCACCCCTCCACTTT. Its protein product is CASSLVGTGSNSPLHF.

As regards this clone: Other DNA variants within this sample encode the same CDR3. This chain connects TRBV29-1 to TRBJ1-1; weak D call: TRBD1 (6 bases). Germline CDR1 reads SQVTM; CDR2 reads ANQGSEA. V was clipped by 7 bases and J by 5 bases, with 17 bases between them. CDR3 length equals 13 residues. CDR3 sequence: CSANTGFGTEAFF. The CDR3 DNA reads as TGCAGCGCAAATACAGGGTTTGGGACTGAAGCTTTCTTT.

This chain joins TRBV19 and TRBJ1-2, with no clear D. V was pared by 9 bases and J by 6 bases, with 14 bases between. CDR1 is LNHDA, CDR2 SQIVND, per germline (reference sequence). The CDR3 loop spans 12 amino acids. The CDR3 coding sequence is TGTGCCAGCGAATTAGGTACTGATGGCTACACCTTC. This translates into CASELGTDGYTF. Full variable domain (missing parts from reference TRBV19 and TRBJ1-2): DGGITQSPKYLFRKEGQNVTLSCEQNLNHDAMYWYRQDPGQGLRLIYYSQIVNDFQKGDIAEGYSVSREKKESFPLTVTSAQKNPTAFYLCASELGTDGYTFGSGTRLTVV.

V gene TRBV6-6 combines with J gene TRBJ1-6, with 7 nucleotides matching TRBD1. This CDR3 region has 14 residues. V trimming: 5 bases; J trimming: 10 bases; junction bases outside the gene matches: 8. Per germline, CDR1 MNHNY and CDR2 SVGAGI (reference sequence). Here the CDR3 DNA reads TGTGCCAGCAGTCCTGACAGGGCAGGCTCACCCCTCCACTTT. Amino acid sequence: CASSPDRAGSPLHF.

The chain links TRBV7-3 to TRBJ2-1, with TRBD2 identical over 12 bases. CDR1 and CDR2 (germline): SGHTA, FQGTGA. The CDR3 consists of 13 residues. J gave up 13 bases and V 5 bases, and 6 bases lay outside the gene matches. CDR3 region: CASSIRGLAGQFF. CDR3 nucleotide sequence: TGTGCCAGCAGCATTCGGGGACTAGCGGGTCAGTTCTTC.